This T cell receptor beta chain is from a study of blood T cell repertoires in COVID-19. About the research overall: Acute and convalescent COVID-19 samples came from the United States, Italy and Spain.

Original processing methods: Reference gene primer amplification gave nucleated cell count estimates. Libraries were prepared by immunoSEQ multiplex PCR; TCRdb keeps only in-frame clonotypes and omits some of them. V and J calls and clone size are given by that table; D and trimming were obtained from the DNA. The table shows under 400,000 clones, with 90% occurring only once. Germline V CDR1 and CDR2: LGHNA, YSLEER. The CDR3 is made up of 15 amino acids. V lost 3 bases to trimming and J lost 3 bases; unmatched junction nucleotides: 4. Sequencing was done on a sample of peripheral blood. The genes are TRBV4-3 and TRBJ1-2; TRBD1 matches 10 bases. This receptor was obtained from a man between 18 and 35 years old with active or convalescent COVID-19. This CDR3 is CASSHRGTGDYGYTF. For the CDR3, the DNA is TGCGCCAGCAGCCACAGGGGGACAGGGGACTATGGCTACACCTTC.